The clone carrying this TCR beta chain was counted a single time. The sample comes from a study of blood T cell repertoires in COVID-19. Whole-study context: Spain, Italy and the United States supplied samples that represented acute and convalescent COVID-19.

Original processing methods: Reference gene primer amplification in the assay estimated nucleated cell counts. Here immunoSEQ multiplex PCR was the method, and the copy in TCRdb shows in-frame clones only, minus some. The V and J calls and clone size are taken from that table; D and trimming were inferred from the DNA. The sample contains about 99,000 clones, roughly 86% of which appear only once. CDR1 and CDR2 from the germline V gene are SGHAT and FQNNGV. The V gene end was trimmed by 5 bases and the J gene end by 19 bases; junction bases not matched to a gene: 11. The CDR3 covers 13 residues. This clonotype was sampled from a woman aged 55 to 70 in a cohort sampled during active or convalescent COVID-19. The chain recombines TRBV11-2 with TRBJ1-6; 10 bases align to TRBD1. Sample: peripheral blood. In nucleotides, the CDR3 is TGTGCCAGCAGCCCGACAGGGGGCTTGGGGTTTCACTTT. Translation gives CASSPTGGLGFHF.